The source of this T cell receptor beta chain is a study of blood T cell repertoires in COVID-19. Background on the study: Spain, Italy and the United States supplied samples that represented acute and convalescent COVID-19.

Per the study methods: Amplification from reference gene primers served as the basis for estimated nucleated cell counts. The table came from immunoSEQ multiplex PCR; TCRdb's copy has only in-frame clones and leaves some out. The V and J calls and the clone size are those of that table, but D and trimming were determined from the DNA. The table has some 120,000 clones, approximately 90% seen once. The CDR3 loop spans 14 amino acids. V gave up 7 bases and J gave up 0 bases; unmatched junction bases: 3. Germline V gene data show CDR1 as SNHLY and CDR2 as FYNNEI. Sequencing was done on a sample of peripheral blood. The receptor was isolated from a human donor with active COVID-19. The donor label of this sample is uncertain. The chain links TRBV2 to TRBJ2-7, with 10 nucleotides matching TRBD1. The CDR3 here is CASTRTGGSYEQYF. For the CDR3, the DNA is TGTGCCAGCACACGGACAGGGGGCTCCTACGAGCAGTACTTC.